Listed here are 17 T cell receptor beta chains from one sample, sequenced in a study of blood T cell repertoires in COVID-19 (TCRdb year 2020). Library construction relied on the immunoSEQ multiplex PCR assay. The immuneACCESS repertoire file appears here via TCRdb, limited to in-frame rearrangements. These files lack a portion of the clones; in checked studies, under half of the deficit traces to unresolved V genes, and the cause of the others is not known. The table for this sample lists 250,000 to 350,000 clones; 84% of them were counted only once. About 1.5% of the sample goes to the ten largest clones. Material for sequencing was peripheral blood. Source of these receptors: a human donor with COVID-19, enrolled during active disease. The donor label of this sample is uncertain.

This rearrangement joins TRBV5-1 to TRBJ2-1, with 7 nucleotides matching TRBD2. V lost 4 bases and J lost 9; bases outside the gene matches: 13. The CDR3 consists of 15 residues. Germline CDR1 and CDR2: SGHRS and YFSETQ. The CDR3, as DNA: TGCGCCAGCAGCCTCTCAAGGGAGGGCAGCGTTGAGCAGTTCTTC. Translating it yields CASSLSREGSVEQFF.

The rearrangement joins TRBV15 to TRBJ2-7, with D possibly TRBD2 on 6 matching bases. Germline V CDR1 and CDR2: LNHNV, YYDKDF (reference sequence). This CDR3 comprises 13 residues. Trimming stripped 0 bases from V and 6 bases from J, with 9 bases between. In DNA, the CDR3 is TGTGCCACCAGCAGAGATGGGGGGTCCGAGCAGTACTTC. The encoded protein is CATSRDGGSEQYF.

The chain couples TRBV9 to TRBJ2-7, with 8 positions matching TRBD1. The CDR3 is made up of 15 amino acids. Germline CDR1 and CDR2: SGDLS and YYNGEE. V lost 4 bases and J lost 3; bases outside the gene matches: 9. The CDR3: CASSPGQGSIYEQYF. The CDR3 DNA reads TGTGCCAGCAGCCCCGGACAGGGAAGTATCTACGAGCAGTACTTC.

As regards this clone: The same CDR3 arises from other DNA sequences in this sample as well. The rearrangement uses TRBV7-3 and TRBJ1-3; 7 bases match TRBD1. V lost 4 bases to trimming and J lost 1 base; unmatched junction nucleotides: 1. CDR3 length equals 14 residues. The germline CDR1 and CDR2 sequences are SGHTA and FQGTGA. In DNA, the CDR3 is TGTGCCAGCAGCTCGACAGGGTCTGGAAACACCATATATTTT. As protein: CASSSTGSGNTIYF.

This sequence joins TRBV2 and TRBJ2-7, with D maybe TRBD1 (5 bases). The CDR3 covers 14 residues. Germline CDR1 reads SNHLY; CDR2 reads FYNNEI. Trimming shortened V by 1 base and J by 4 bases, and 11 bases separated the two germline ends. CDR3 in amino acids: CASSEVRTKYEQYF. CDR3 bases: TGTGCCAGCAGTGAAGTAAGGACAAAGTACGAGCAGTACTTC.

This chain connects TRBV20-1 to TRBJ2-7, with D unclear. Germline V gene sequence: CDR1 DFQATT, CDR2 SNEGSKA (reference sequence). V was clipped by 6 bases and J by 6 bases, with 12 bases between them. The CDR3 loop spans 11 amino acids. CDR3 bases: TGCAGTGCCACCTTCGGGTTCGAGCAGTACTTC. Translating it yields CSATFGFEQYF.

This rearrangement joins TRBV27 to TRBJ2-2; D is undetermined. The CDR3 runs to 14 residues. Trimming cost V 3 bases and J 2 bases, with 7 bases left between them. Germline CDR1 MNHEY, CDR2 SMNVEV (reference sequence). CDR3: CASSFPPNTGELFF. DNA for the CDR3: TGTGCCAGCAGTTTCCCCCCAAACACCGGGGAGCTGTTTTTT.

This clone appeared many times. V gene TRBV19 combines with J gene TRBJ1-1; D is perhaps TRBD1 (6 bases). This CDR3 spans 13 amino acids. Germline values: CDR1 LNHDA, CDR2 SQIVND (reference sequence). The V gene lost 5 bases and the J gene lost 3 bases, with 10 bases spanning the gap. DNA of the CDR3: TGTGCCAGTAGTTTCGACAGGTACACTGAAGCTTTCTTT. Its translation is CASSFDRYTEAFF.

This chain uses TRBV19 with TRBJ2-1; 11 nucleotides line up with TRBD2. In germline, CDR1 is LNHDA, CDR2 SQIVND (reference sequence). Trimming removed 7 bases from V and 6 bases from J; junction bases left unmatched: 8. The CDR3 has 15 residues. The CDR3 DNA sequence: TGTGCCAGTATGCCACTAGCGGGAGTTGTCAATGAGCAGTTCTTC. It translates to CASMPLAGVVNEQFF. Full variable domain (outside the CDR3, taken from reference TRBV19 and TRBJ2-1): DGGITQSPKYLFRKEGQNVTLSCEQNLNHDAMYWYRQDPGQGLRLIYYSQIVNDFQKGDIAEGYSVSREKKESFPLTVTSAQKNPTAFYLCASMPLAGVVNEQFFGPGTRLTVL.

The chain joins TRBV29-1 to TRBJ1-1, with 7 bases aligning to TRBD1. This CDR3 contains 14 residues. CDR1 is SQVTM, CDR2 ANQGSEA, per germline. The V segment lost 5 bases and the J segment 4 bases; nucleotides outside the gene matches: 10. The CDR3: CSVLTGQKGTEAFF. CDR3 nucleotide sequence: TGCAGCGTTTTGACAGGGCAAAAGGGCACTGAAGCTTTCTTT.

This sequence joins TRBV28 and TRBJ2-2; TRBD1 agrees at 7 bases. There are 21 residues in the CDR3. Germline CDR1 is MDHEN and CDR2 is SYDVKM. Trimming took 5 bases from V and 2 from J; bases not matched to a gene: 23. The CDR3 loop reads CASSLPYPYSPGTANTGELFF. As DNA, the CDR3 is TGTGCCAGCAGTCTACCATACCCTTACTCTCCCGGGACAGCCAACACCGGGGAGCTGTTTTTT.

The chain combines TRBV6-5 with TRBJ1-6; 7 bases are shared with TRBD1. Germline assignment: CDR1 MNHEY and CDR2 SVGAGI. The CDR3 is 15 amino acids. The V segment lost 10 bases and the J segment 9 bases; nucleotides outside the gene matches: 15. The CDR3 reads CATRGGMEDSSPLHF. CDR3 nucleotides: TGTGCCACCAGGGGGGGGATGGAAGATAGTTCACCCCTCCACTTT.

The chain links TRBV30 to TRBJ1-1; 7 bases line up with TRBD1. Germline values: CDR1 GTSNPN, CDR2 SVGIG (reference sequence). The CDR3 sequence is 15 residues long. The V and J ends lost 3 bases and 1 base, in that order; junction bases with no gene match: 8. The CDR3 is CAWRADRFGNTEAFF. The CDR3 DNA reads as TGTGCCTGGAGAGCGGACAGGTTCGGGAACACTGAAGCTTTCTTT. Full variable domain (rest looked up from reference TRBV30 and TRBJ1-1): SQTIHQWPATLVQPVGSPLSLECTVEGTSNPNLYWYRQAAGRGLQLLFYSVGIGQISSEVPQNLSASRPQDRQFILSSKKLLLSDSGFYLCAWRADRFGNTEAFFGQGTRLTVV.

CDR3 nucleotide sequence: TGTGCCAGCAGCTTAGAGCGGGCGGGCCCTTACAATGAGCAGTTCTTC. Its protein product is CASSLERAGPYNEQFF. This chain links TRBV5-6 with TRBJ2-1; D may be TRBD2 (6 bases). The length of the CDR3 is 16 residues. Germline CDR1 and CDR2: SGHDT and YYEEEE. V dropped 2 bases and J dropped 4 bases, with 16 bases sitting between them.

The table lists this clone with a count of one. The chain joins TRBV2 to TRBJ1-6; TRBD1 matches 9 bases. The germline V gene has CDR1 SNHLY and CDR2 FYNNEI. The V segment lost 8 bases and the J segment 8 bases; nucleotides outside the gene matches: 13. This CDR3 is built from 16 residues. CDR3 amino acids: CASRRDREGRDSPLHF. CDR3 bases: TGTGCCAGCCGCCGGGACAGGGAGGGTCGCGATTCACCCCTCCACTTT.

This chain connects TRBV7-2 to TRBJ1-5; D is undetermined. Germline CDR1 and CDR2: SGHTA and FQGNSA. Trimming removed 4 bases from V and 0 bases from J, with 10 bases in between. This CDR3 contains 15 residues. The CDR3 loop is CASSSLFNSNQPQHF. DNA of the CDR3: TGTGCCAGCAGCTCACTATTCAATAGCAATCAGCCCCAGCATTTT.

The chain has TRBV7-3 and TRBJ1-1; D might be TRBD1 (5 bases). In germline, CDR1 is SGHTA, CDR2 FQGTGA. V was clipped by 3 bases and J by 0 bases, with 5 bases between them. This CDR3 region has 13 residues. CDR3 nucleotide sequence: TGTGCCAGCAGCTTGGACATGAACACTGAAGCTTTCTTT. It specifies CASSLDMNTEAFF.